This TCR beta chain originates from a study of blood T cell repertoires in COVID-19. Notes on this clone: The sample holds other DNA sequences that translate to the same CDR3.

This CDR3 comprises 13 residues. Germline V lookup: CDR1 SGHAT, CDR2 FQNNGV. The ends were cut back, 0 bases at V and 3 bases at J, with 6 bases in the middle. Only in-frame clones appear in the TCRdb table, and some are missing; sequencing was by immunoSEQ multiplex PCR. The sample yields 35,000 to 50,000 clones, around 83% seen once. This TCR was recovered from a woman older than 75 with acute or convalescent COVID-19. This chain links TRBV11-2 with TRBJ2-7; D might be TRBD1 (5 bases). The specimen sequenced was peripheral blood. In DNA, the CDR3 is TGTGCCAGCAGCTTAGACAGGGACTACGAGCAGTACTTC. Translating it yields CASSLDRDYEQYF.